This TCR beta chain comes out of a study of blood T cell repertoires in COVID-19 (dated by TCRdb to 2020 to 2022). The study in broad terms: The collaborator samples originated in the United States, Italy and Spain and spanned the acute and convalescent phases of COVID-19. Samples were obtained from the ongoing ImmuneRACE study (first 160 participants) and from some 1,300 subjects provided by 6 global collaborators. A freely available public database, intended as a resource for researchers studying the immune response to SARS-CoV-2, is where the repertoires were released. The prospective study material was composed of cDNA or gDNA derived from T cells, B-cell-depleted T cells, or PBMCs. Nearly every sample came with metadata listing a de-identified subject ID, COVID-19 status, age in years and sex. Subjects who had been exposed to COVID-19, were actively infected with it, or had recovered from it provided the deeply sampled blood TCRbeta repertoires that made up the dataset. HLA class I and class II types, where available, came from metadata supplied by the sample provider rather than from assay-based typing.

General conclusions and limits of the study: How much clinical and demographic metadata was included differed by source and by participant, and the metadata was provided uncurated.

TCRbeta CDR3 regions were amplified from genomic DNA using the immunoSEQ Assay, a bias-controlled multiplex PCR. Concerning the study's data processing: The number of nucleated cells in each sample was estimated from the amplification of reference gene primers within the assay. To quantify the absolute abundance of each unique TCRbeta CDR3 rearrangement, sequence reads were collapsed and filtered. For each sample, productive Simpson clonality was calculated as the square root of Simpson's diversity index over productive rearrangements. TCRdb retrieved this table from immuneACCESS and kept in-frame rearrangements only. Not all clones are present; in checked studies, unresolved V genes account for under half, and no reason is known for the remainder. The V and J calls and clone size come from that table; D and trimming were worked out from the DNA. This sample gives 75,000 to 100,000 clones in total; around 87% of them show up just once. The leading ten clones occupy 4.5% to 6% of the sample.

The germline V gene gives CDR1 as SGHRS and CDR2 as YFSETQ. Reading from cysteine to phenylalanine, the CDR3 counts 15 amino acids. Just the 45-base CDR3 DNA is kept, in frame starting at base 1. Trimming at the junction amounts to 0 bases on V and 5 bases on J, and the germline ends lie 14 bases apart. Worth noting for this clone: Its antigen remains undetermined. No much larger clone is present one base from it, and per-base qualities are unavailable.

Collaborating institutions collected whole blood in K2EDTA tubes following their own protocols. For TCRbeta analysis, collaborators shipped samples as frozen whole blood, isolated PBMCs, or DNA extracted from either of those sample types. This chain is built from TRBV5-1 and TRBJ2-5, with an unclear D gene assignment. The TCR originated in a woman of 80 years or more with acute or convalescent COVID-19. The sequenced sample was peripheral blood. The CDR3 amino acid sequence is: CASSLAAAATETQYF. The sequence in DNA is TGCGCCAGCAGCTTGGCGGCTGCGGCCACGGAGACCCAGTACTTC.